The rows below give T cell receptor beta chains drawn from one sample of a study of vaccination effects on CD4 cells after COVID-19. Sequenced by immunoSEQ multiplex PCR; TCRdb stores in-frame clones only, minus some. The sample has 50,000 to 60,000 clones; about 78% are singletons. Their recognized antigens are unknown. The sample was CD4+ T cells from PBMCs cultured without peptide, taken after COVID-19 vaccination. Source of these receptors: a human donor who received a COVID-19 vaccine. Both conserved end residues are part of each CDR3. The order of the fields is V gene, CDR3 length, D gene, J gene, clone size, CDR3 DNA, CDR3 protein. The D gene is left open where the match is weak. Clone sizes are given selectively: once, few, many, or a class where the clone is expanded.

TRBV4-2	13	NA	TRBJ1-2	NA	TGTGCCAGCAGCCAAGACAGGGAGGTTGGCTACACCTTC	CASSQDREVGYTF
TRBV7-2	15	TRBD1	TRBJ1-4	once	TGTGCCAGCAGCCCTCGGACAGGGGGAAATGAAAAACTGTTTTTT	CASSPRTGGNEKLFF
TRBV9	14	NA	TRBJ2-5	once	TGTGCCAGCAGCGTAGGGACTTCACACGAGACCCAGTACTTC	CASSVGTSHETQYF
TRBV11-2	15	NA	TRBJ1-4	NA	TGTGCCAGCAGCTTCCCAAGGGTGGATAATGAAAAACTGTTTTTT	CASSFPRVDNEKLFF
TRBV6-5	13	TRBD1	TRBJ2-7	NA	TGTGCCAGCAGGGCAGGGGGTTCTTACGAGCAGTACTTC	CASRAGGSYEQYF
TRBV10-3	13	NA	TRBJ1-6	NA	TGTGCCATCAGTGAGGACGGTAATTCACCCCTCCACTTT	CAISEDGNSPLHF
TRBV28	13	TRBD1	TRBJ1-2	NA	TGTGCCAGCAGCAGGACAGGGGGCGATGGCTACACCTTC	CASSRTGGDGYTF
TRBV11-2	16	NA	TRBJ1-4	once	TGTGCCAGCAGCCCTTGGGGCAGTCCAGGCAATGAAAAACTGTTTTTT	CASSPWGSPGNEKLFF
TRBV12-5	20	TRBD2	TRBJ2-1	NA	TGTGCTAGTGGTTTCCTATCCGGGACTAGCGGCGAGAGAGACTACAATGAGCAGTTCTTC	CASGFLSGTSGERDYNEQFF
TRBV2	15	NA	TRBJ1-1	NA	TGTGCCAGCAGCCCAGTTGAAAATCGGAACACTGAAGCTTTCTTT	CASSPVENRNTEAFF
TRBV10-3	12	TRBD1	TRBJ1-2	few	TGTGCCATGGCGGGACAGAGTAACGGCTACACCTTC	CAMAGQSNGYTF
TRBV29-1	13	NA	TRBJ1-1	NA	TGCAGCGTTGGAGGAAGGCTGAACACTGAAGCTTTCTTT	CSVGGRLNTEAFF
TRBV6-5	15	TRBD1	TRBJ1-2	few	TGTGCCAGCAGTTACTATGGGACAGCTAACTATGGCTACACCTTC	CASSYYGTANYGYTF
TRBV6-1	19	TRBD2	TRBJ2-4	NA	TGTGCCAGCAGTGAAATAGCGGGGGGCACGAAGTTAGCCAAAAACATTCAGTACTTC	CASSEIAGGTKLAKNIQYF
TRBV20-1	11	NA	TRBJ1-1	NA	TGCAGTGATAGTGGACCTGATGAAGCTTTCTTT	CSDSGPDEAFF
TRBV7-2	13	TRBD1	TRBJ1-1	NA	TGTGCCAGCAGCTCCCGACAGGGGATTGAAGCTTTCTTT	CASSSRQGIEAFF
TRBV9	15	NA	TRBJ1-1	NA	TGTGCCAGCAGCGTAGCAGGCCGAGGGAACACTGAAGCTTTCTTT	CASSVAGRGNTEAFF
TRBV5-5	15	NA	TRBJ2-3	NA	TGTGCCAGCAGCTTGGTCGGGACGTACACAGATACGCAGTATTTT	CASSLVGTYTDTQYF
TRBV28	14	NA	TRBJ1-2	NA	TGTGCCAGCAGTCGACCTCCGGGGAGAGGTGGCTACACCTTC	CASSRPPGRGGYTF
TRBV7-7	13	NA	TRBJ2-5	NA	TGTGCTAGCAGCATAGGGGGGCAAGAGACCCAGTACTTC	CASSIGGQETQYF
TRBV19	15	NA	TRBJ1-5	NA	TGTGCCAGTAGTATCGGTGGGGGGAGCAATCAGCCCCAGCATTTT	CASSIGGGSNQPQHF
TRBV6-6	15	TRBD1	TRBJ1-5	few	TGTGCCAGCAGTGACGGGACAGGGGGAAATCAGCCCCAGCATTTT	CASSDGTGGNQPQHF
TRBV14	13	NA	TRBJ1-2	NA	TGTGCCAGCAGCCAAAGCACGGTCGGTGGCTACACCTTC	CASSQSTVGGYTF
TRBV7-6	16	TRBD2	TRBJ2-7	NA	TGTGCCAGCAGCTTATCCGCGGGAGCCCTCGCTCATGAGCAGTACTTC	CASSLSAGALAHEQYF
TRBV30	16	TRBD1	TRBJ2-3	NA	TGTGCCTGGAGTCGAACCGGGACAGTTAGTACAGATACGCAGTATTTT	CAWSRTGTVSTDTQYF
TRBV5-6	15	TRBD2	TRBJ2-1	once	TGTGCCAGCACCCCTCCGCGGGGGGTAAACAATGAGCAGTTCTTC	CASTPPRGVNNEQFF
TRBV3-1/TRBV3-2	15	TRBD2	TRBJ2-3	NA	TGTGCCAGCAGCTCAGCGGGAAGTGCGGCAGATACGCAGTATTTT	CASSSAGSAADTQYF
TRBV7-6	15	TRBD1	TRBJ1-6	NA	TGTGCCAGCAGCGCGGACAGGGGAAGCGGTTCACCCCTCCACTTT	CASSADRGSGSPLHF
TRBV5-1	15	TRBD2	TRBJ2-7	NA	TGCGCCAGCAGCACTAGCGGGGGGGCTTTGTACGAGCAGTACTTC	CASSTSGGALYEQYF
TRBV2	18	TRBD2	TRBJ2-3	NA	TGTGCCAGCAGCCCCGGTCCTGGGCGGGGGGGCAGCACAGATACGCAGTATTTT	CASSPGPGRGGSTDTQYF
TRBV25-1	12	NA	TRBJ1-2	NA	TGTGCCACCCGTAGGGGGGTAGGTGGCTACACCTTC	CATRRGVGGYTF
TRBV4-2	18	TRBD1	TRBJ1-2	NA	TGTGCCAGCAGCCAGGCCGGCCCCGGGGACAGGGGGACCTATGGCTACACCTTC	CASSQAGPGDRGTYGYTF
TRBV6-5	14	NA	TRBJ1-4	once	TGTGCCAGCCGGAGGACAGTAACTAATGAAAAACTGTTTTTT	CASRRTVTNEKLFF
TRBV2	17	TRBD1	TRBJ1-2	NA	TGTGCCAGCAGGAGGGGGGATGACAGGGGATTTTTCTATGGCTACACCTTC	CASRRGDDRGFFYGYTF
TRBV11-3	17	NA	TRBJ1-5	NA	TGTGCCAGCAGCTATTGCCCAAGGGGACGGATCAATCAGCCCCAGCATTTT	CASSYCPRGRINQPQHF
TRBV10-3	11	NA	TRBJ1-2	NA	TGTGCCATCAGTGATTCTGAAGGCTACACCTTC	CAISDSEGYTF
TRBV28	16	NA	TRBJ1-6	NA	TGTGCCAGCAGCTCGGGCGGAAACCTGGGGAATTCACCCCTCCACTTT	CASSSGGNLGNSPLHF
TRBV19	13	TRBD1	TRBJ1-4	NA	TGTGCCAGCCGGGACAGGGGAAGGGAAAAACTGTTTTTT	CASRDRGREKLFF
TRBV7-2	14	NA	TRBJ1-2	NA	TGTGCCAGCAGCTTAGGAGAGAGAAACTATGGCTACACCTTC	CASSLGERNYGYTF
TRBV19	17	NA	TRBJ1-3	NA	TGTGCCAGTAGTGCCCTATCCGTGTTCTACCCTGGAAACACCATATATTTT	CASSALSVFYPGNTIYF
TRBV7-8	13	TRBD1	TRBJ1-2	NA	TGTGCCAGCAGCCGAGGACAGGGGGATGGCTACACCTTC	CASSRGQGDGYTF
TRBV3-1/TRBV3-2	16	TRBD1	TRBJ1-2	NA	TGTGCCAGCAGCCAAGAGCTAGGGACAGGGGTGAGTGGCTACACCTTC	CASSQELGTGVSGYTF
TRBV6-6	11	NA	TRBJ1-1	NA	TGTGCCAGCAGGGTGAACACTGAAGCTTTCTTT	CASRVNTEAFF
TRBV5-1	13	TRBD1	TRBJ1-2	few	TGCGCCAGCAGCTCGACAGGGTTACGTGGCTACACCTTC	CASSSTGLRGYTF
TRBV7-2	16	TRBD2	TRBJ2-5	once	TGTGCCAGCAGCTTAGGTTGGCTAGCGGGACGGGAGACCCAGTACTTC	CASSLGWLAGRETQYF
TRBV7-9	14	NA	TRBJ1-2	few	TGTGCCAGCAGCCACCCGGTAGTTGGGCGGGGCTACACCTTC	CASSHPVVGRGYTF
TRBV6-1	18	NA	TRBJ2-2	NA	TGTGCCAGCAGTGATTATGGGGACTCAAGCCAACCCACCGGGGAGCTGTTTTTT	CASSDYGDSSQPTGELFF
TRBV3-1/TRBV3-2	16	NA	TRBJ1-6	NA	TGTGCCAGCAGCCAAGGTGGAACTCAACGGAATTCACCCCTCCACTTT	CASSQGGTQRNSPLHF
TRBV28	14	NA	TRBJ1-1	NA	TGTGCCAGCAGCTCGGACGCGCGGGGGACTGAAGCTTTCTTT	CASSSDARGTEAFF
TRBV7-9	13	NA	TRBJ2-5	NA	TGTGCCAGCAGCTTAGCCCAATGGGAGACCCAGTACTTC	CASSLAQWETQYF
TRBV15	14	TRBD2	TRBJ2-7	NA	TGTGCCACCAGCAGACTAGCGGGAGATTACGAGCAGTACTTC	CATSRLAGDYEQYF
TRBV19	13	NA	TRBJ2-7	few	TGTGCCAGTAGTATAGAGAGGGCCTACGAGCAGTACTTC	CASSIERAYEQYF
TRBV10-2	15	TRBD2	TRBJ2-1	NA	TGCGCCAGCAGTCCTACTAGCGGGGGGTCCGGTGAGCAGTTCTTC	CASSPTSGGSGEQFF
TRBV6-5	13	NA	TRBJ1-1	NA	TGTGCCAGCAGTCACAGGGCTAACACTGAAGCTTTCTTT	CASSHRANTEAFF
TRBV7-9	16	NA	TRBJ2-7	NA	TGTGCCAGCAGTTTACTGAGGTGGCAGGGGTCCTACGAGCAGTACTTC	CASSLLRWQGSYEQYF